This TCR beta chain was recovered during a study of T cells after yellow fever vaccination. Study-level information: Fractions of limited cellularity were prepared by means of SMART-Seq v4 Ultra Low Input.

This clonotype occurred many times. Its antigen remains unidentified. Template-switching 5'RACE yielded the TCR cDNA; a universal primer site and UMIs were added in the process. TCRdb used MiXCR to reprocess the 5' RACE reads, holding one entry per CDR3 protein. The repertoire holds more than 90,000 distinct CDR3 sequences, roughly 8.4% seen once, with 25% in the top ten. General study points: Reappearance after the booster was seen for most primary-vaccination clones, at 95% to 96% CD4 and roughly 90% CD8. Compared with primary, the secondary response was weaker and peaked at day 5, not 15.

The sequencing used CD8+ T cells sorted from PBMCs, collected 45 days after the yellow fever booster vaccination. The clonotype was recovered from a man aged 30-40 years who received the YFV17D yellow fever vaccine.

CDR3 DNA: TGTGCCTGGAGAGAATCGACCACCTACGAGCAGTACTTC. It specifies CAWRESTTYEQYF. This chain connects TRBV30 to TRBJ2-7; D not certain. Germline loops: CDR1 GTSNPN, CDR2 SVGIG (reference sequence). The germline V and J ends were trimmed by 3 bases and 2 bases, with 11 bases remaining between them. This CDR3 is 13 amino acids long.